This TCR beta chain was recovered during a study of early stage breast cancer tumors. Looking at the study overall: About 70% of the 16 invasive tumors were ER+, PR+ and HER2-. The ER+/PR+/HER2- tumors included seven or eight ductal and four lobular carcinomas.

Comment on this clone: Its antigen remains unidentified.

The protocol was immunoSEQ multiplex PCR, while the TCRdb copy is restricted to in-frame clones and leaves out a portion. In the table there are some 20,000 clones, around 83% of which are singletons. The study, taken as a whole, reports: Compared with adjacent normal breast tissue, tumors showed 2 to 2.5-fold greater T cell density and higher clonality.

The V gene lost 5 bases and the J gene lost 0 bases, with 11 bases spanning the gap. CDR3 length equals 14 residues. Looked up from germline, CDR1 is SEHNR and CDR2 is FQNEAQ (reference sequence). This TCR was sampled from a person aged 70 to 80 with breast cancer. The sequencing input was blood. The chain employs TRBV7-9 and TRBJ2-7; D might be TRBD2 (5 bases). For the CDR3, the DNA is TGTGCCAGCAGCGGCCTGACTAACTCCTACGAGCAGTACTTC. Translating it yields CASSGLTNSYEQYF.